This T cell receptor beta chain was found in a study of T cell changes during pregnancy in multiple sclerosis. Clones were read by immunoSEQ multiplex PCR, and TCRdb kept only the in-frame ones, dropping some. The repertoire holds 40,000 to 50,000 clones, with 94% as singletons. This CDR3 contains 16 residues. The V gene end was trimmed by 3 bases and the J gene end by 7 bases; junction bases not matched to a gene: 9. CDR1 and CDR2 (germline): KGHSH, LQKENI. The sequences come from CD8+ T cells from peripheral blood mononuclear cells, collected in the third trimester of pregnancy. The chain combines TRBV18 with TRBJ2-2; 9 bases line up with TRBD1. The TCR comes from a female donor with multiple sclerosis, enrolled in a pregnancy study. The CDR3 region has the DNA TGTGCCAGCTCACCGGAGACAGGGGGAGGATTCGGGGAGCTGTTTTTT. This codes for CASSPETGGGFGELFF.